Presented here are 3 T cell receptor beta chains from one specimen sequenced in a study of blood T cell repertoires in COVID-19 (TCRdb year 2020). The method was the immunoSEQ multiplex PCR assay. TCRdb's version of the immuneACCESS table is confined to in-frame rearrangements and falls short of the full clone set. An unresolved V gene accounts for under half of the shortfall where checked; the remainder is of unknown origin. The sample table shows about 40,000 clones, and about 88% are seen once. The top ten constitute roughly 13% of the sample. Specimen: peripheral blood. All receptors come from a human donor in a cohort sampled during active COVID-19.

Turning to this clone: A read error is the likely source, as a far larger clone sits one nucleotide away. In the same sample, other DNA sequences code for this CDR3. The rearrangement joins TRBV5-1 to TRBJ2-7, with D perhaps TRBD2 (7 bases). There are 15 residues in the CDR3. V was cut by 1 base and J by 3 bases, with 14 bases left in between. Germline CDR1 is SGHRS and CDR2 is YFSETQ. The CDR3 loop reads CASSLSGGGGYEQYF. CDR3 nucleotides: TGCGCCAGCAGCTTGTCTGGGGGCGGGGGCTACGAGCAGTACTTC.

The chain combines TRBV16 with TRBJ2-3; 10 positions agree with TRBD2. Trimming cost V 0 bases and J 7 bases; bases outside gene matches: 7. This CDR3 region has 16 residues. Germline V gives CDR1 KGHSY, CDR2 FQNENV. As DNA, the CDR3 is TGTGCCAGCAGCCAATCTCGGCTAGCGGGGGCATATACGCAGTATTTT. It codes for CASSQSRLAGAYTQYF.

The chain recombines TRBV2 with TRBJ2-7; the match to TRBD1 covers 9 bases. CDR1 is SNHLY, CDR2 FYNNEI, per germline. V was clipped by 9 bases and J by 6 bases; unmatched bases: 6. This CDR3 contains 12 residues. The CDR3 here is CASHRGHVEQYF. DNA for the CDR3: TGTGCCAGTCACAGGGGGCACGTCGAGCAGTACTTC.